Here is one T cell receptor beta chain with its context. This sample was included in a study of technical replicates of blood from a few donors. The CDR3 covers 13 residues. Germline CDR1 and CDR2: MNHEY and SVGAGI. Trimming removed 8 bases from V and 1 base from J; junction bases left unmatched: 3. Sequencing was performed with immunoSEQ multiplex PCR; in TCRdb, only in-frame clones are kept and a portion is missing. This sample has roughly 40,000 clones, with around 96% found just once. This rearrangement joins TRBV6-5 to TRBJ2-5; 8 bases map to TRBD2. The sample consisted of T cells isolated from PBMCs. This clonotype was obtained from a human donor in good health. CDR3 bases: TGTGCCAGCGTTAGCGGGGCCCAAGAGACCCAGTACTTC. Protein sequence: CASVSGAQETQYF.